One and the same sample provided the 23 T cell receptor beta chains below, sequenced in a study of cytomegalovirus exposure and HLA in healthy donors. The primer mix had 60 Vbeta and 13 Jbeta primers. The repertoire was sequenced with immunoSEQ multiplex PCR; TCRdb's copy has only in-frame clones and lacks some. The repertoire consists of over 150,000 clones, with roughly 85% occurring once and the leading ten covering 1%. Sequenced sample: PBMCs. The receptors were gathered from a boy aged 2 to 10 in good health and CMV-seronegative.

V and J are TRBV6-5 and TRBJ2-7; 7 bases fit TRBD1. CDR3 length: 14 amino acids. V gave up 6 bases and J gave up 0 bases; unmatched junction bases: 5. Looked up from germline, CDR1 is MNHEY and CDR2 is SVGAGI. CDR3 sequence (DNA): TGTGCCAGCAGACCCGACAGGGTCTCCTACGAGCAGTACGTC. It codes for CASRPDRVSYEQYV.

This clone was counted once. The rearrangement links TRBV7-9 to TRBJ1-4; 10 bases line up with TRBD1. The germline V gene has CDR1 SEHNR and CDR2 FQNEAQ (reference sequence). This CDR3 contains 14 residues. V shed 5 bases, J shed 8 bases, and the junction held 5 bases outside the gene matches. The CDR3 spells CASSPGQGHEKLFF. CDR3 nucleotide sequence: TGTGCCAGCAGCCCGGGACAGGGGCACGAAAAACTGTTTTTT.

In nucleotides, the CDR3 is TGTGCCAGTACCCTTCTCGCCGGGACAGGGGGAGAAAAACTGTTTTTT. Protein: CASTLLAGTGGEKLFF. The V call is TRBV19, the J call TRBJ1-4, with 11 nucleotides matching TRBD1. The CDR3 is 16 residues long. CDR1 is LNHDA, CDR2 SQIVND, per germline (reference sequence). After removal of 7 bases from V and 8 bases from J, the junction contained 12 bases not matched to a gene.

The chain carries TRBV28 and TRBJ2-1; 13 nucleotides line up with TRBD2. The germline CDR1 and CDR2 sequences are MDHEN and SYDVKM. CDR3 size: 22 residues. V was clipped by 3 bases and J by 0 bases; unmatched bases: 17. The CDR3 is CASSFLIRTSGSTFSSYNEQFF. For the CDR3, the DNA is TGTGCCAGCAGTTTCCTAATTCGGACTAGCGGGAGCACATTCAGCTCCTACAATGAGCAGTTCTTC.

This clone was found a few times. The chain employs TRBV4-1 and TRBJ2-3, with TRBD2 matching 9 bases. CDR3 length: 16 residues. The germline V gene has CDR1 MGHRA and CDR2 YSYEKL. Trimming cost V 4 bases and J 8 bases; bases outside gene matches: 13. This CDR3 reads CASSPRPSAGGPTQYF. In DNA form, the CDR3 reads TGCGCCAGCAGCCCCAGGCCTTCAGCGGGGGGCCCTACGCAGTATTTT.

In its sample, this clone was seen once. The chain uses TRBV29-1 and TRBJ2-2, with 7 nucleotides matching TRBD2. Germline CDR1 reads SQVTM; CDR2 reads ANQGSEA. V trimming: 6 bases; J trimming: 4 bases; junction bases outside the gene matches: 8. The CDR3 runs to 14 residues. CDR3 protein: CSVQGGRATGELFF. The DNA of the CDR3 is TGCAGCGTGCAGGGAGGGAGGGCCACCGGGGAGCTGTTTTTT.

The chain combines TRBV23-1 with TRBJ1-5; no reliable D call. TRBV23-1 is labeled an ORF, and its function is uncertain. Trimming shortened V by 1 base and J by 4 bases, and 14 bases separated the two germline ends. This CDR3 has 16 amino acids. This CDR3 is CASSQYYEGKNQPQHF. The CDR3 DNA sequence: TGCGCCAGCAGTCAATATTATGAGGGTAAAAATCAGCCCCAGCATTTT.

This clone was detected only once. The CDR3: CASSQDRRSAIGPQHF. Written as DNA, the CDR3 is TGCGCCAGCAGCCAAGATAGGCGGTCGGCTATAGGGCCCCAGCATTTT. The V gene is TRBV4-1, the J gene TRBJ1-5; D is undetermined. Deletions cut 0 bases from V and 9 bases from J, with 18 bases between. Germline-derived CDR1 and CDR2 are MGHRA and YSYEKL. The CDR3 spans 16 residues.

This chain uses TRBV5-4 with TRBJ2-7; no clear D. The ends were cut back, 2 bases at V and 1 base at J, with 10 bases in the middle. The CDR3 consists of 14 residues. Germline assignment: CDR1 SGHNT and CDR2 YYREEE (reference sequence). Here the CDR3 DNA reads TGTGCCAGCAGCTTAGAGGCGGAGTCCTACGAGCAGTACTTC. This translates into CASSLEAESYEQYF.

The chain uses TRBV6-1 and TRBJ1-6; unclear D gene. Germline V gives CDR1 MNHNS, CDR2 SASEGT. V lost 1 base and J 10 bases, leaving 8 bases between the germline ends. This CDR3 region has 13 residues. The CDR3: CASSEVEGSPLHF. The CDR3 bases are TGTGCCAGCAGTGAAGTGGAGGGCTCACCCCTCCACTTT.

The chain combines TRBV5-1 with TRBJ2-5; no firm D call. Germline V lookup: CDR1 SGHRS, CDR2 YFSETQ. The CDR3 is 13 residues long. Trimming removed 2 bases at V and 0 bases at J, with 5 bases between. CDR3 in amino acids: CASSLLYQETQYF. Here the CDR3 DNA reads TGCGCCAGCAGCTTACTGTACCAAGAGACCCAGTACTTC.

The chain links TRBV29-1 to TRBJ1-1; D ambiguous. Germline V gene data show CDR1 as SQVTM and CDR2 as ANQGSEA. V gave up 2 bases and J gave up 1 base, with 11 bases separating them. This CDR3 spans 14 amino acids. CDR3 in amino acids: CSVESSTPNTEAFF. The DNA of the CDR3 is TGCAGCGTTGAATCCTCGACTCCGAACACTGAAGCTTTCTTT.

The gene calls are TRBV6-6 and TRBJ2-5; a weak D match, TRBD2 (7 bases). The CDR3 contains 13 residues. The V gene lost 11 bases and the J gene lost 5 bases, with 18 bases spanning the gap. Germline lookup yields CDR1 MNHNY and CDR2 SVGAGI (reference sequence). DNA of the CDR3: TGTGCCGGGACCCGGGGGGCGGGGGAGACCCAGTACTTC. It translates to CAGTRGAGETQYF.

This sequence joins TRBV5-1 and TRBJ2-7; 9 bases agree with TRBD1. Losses at the gene ends were 4 bases for V and 2 bases for J; bases not matched to a gene: 7. Germline values: CDR1 SGHRS, CDR2 YFSETQ. The CDR3 contains 15 residues. This chain's CDR3 is CASSPTGTGTYEQYF. The CDR3 DNA sequence: TGCGCCAGCAGCCCCACCGGGACAGGGACCTACGAGCAGTACTTC. Full variable domain (missing parts from reference TRBV5-1 and TRBJ2-7): KAGVTQTPRYLIKTRGQQVTLSCSPISGHRSVSWYQQTPGQGLQFLFEYFSETQRNKGNFPGRFSGRQFSNSRSEMNVSTLELGDSALYLCASSPTGTGTYEQYFGPGTRLTVT.

The rearrangement uses TRBV25-1 and TRBJ2-5; TRBD2 aligns across 11 bases. The length of the CDR3 is 16 residues. In germline, CDR1 is MGHDK, CDR2 SYGVNS. V trimming: 0 bases; J trimming: 5 bases; junction bases outside the gene matches: 5. The CDR3 is CASSEYPSGGWETQYF. The CDR3 region has the DNA TGTGCCAGCAGTGAATACCCTAGCGGGGGGTGGGAGACCCAGTACTTC.

This clone was seen a few times. The J gene is TRBJ1-5, the V gene TRBV28; the D gene is possibly TRBD1 (6 bases). Trimming pared 10 bases from V and 5 bases from J, leaving 27 bases between. CDR1 and CDR2 from the germline V gene are MDHEN and SYDVKM. The length of the CDR3 is 17 residues. As DNA, the CDR3 is TGTGCCACTATGTCAAGGCAGGGGTCGTTTATTCATCAGCCCCAGCATTTT. Its translation is CATMSRQGSFIHQPQHF.

CDR3 DNA sequence: TGTGCACTAGGTGGTGGGCGGGGTAGCACAGATACGCAGTATTTT. This gives the protein CALGGGRGSTDTQYF. This rearrangement joins TRBV28 to TRBJ2-3, with TRBD2 as a possible D gene (6 bases). The CDR3 length is 15 residues. Germline CDR1 MDHEN, CDR2 SYDVKM.

The chain couples TRBV9 to TRBJ2-1; TRBD1 matches at 7 bases. The CDR3 length is 14 residues. V was pared by 3 bases and J by 3 bases, with 3 bases of the junction left unmatched. Per germline, CDR1 SGDLS and CDR2 YYNGEE. CDR3 protein: CASSAGQSYNEQFF. The CDR3 DNA sequence: TGTGCCAGCAGCGCGGGACAGAGCTACAATGAGCAGTTCTTC.

The V and J genes are TRBV5-1 and TRBJ2-3, with 8 bases that match TRBD2. This CDR3 contains 16 residues. Trimming removed 2 bases from V and 0 bases from J; junction bases left unmatched: 5. Germline CDR1 reads SGHRS; CDR2 reads YFSETQ. CDR3 sequence reads: CASSFVAGTSTDTQYF. CDR3 DNA sequence: TGCGCCAGCAGCTTTGTAGCGGGAACAAGCACAGATACGCAGTATTTT.

V usage is TRBV25-1 and J usage is TRBJ1-4; D uncertain. This CDR3 has 14 residues. The germline V gene has CDR1 MGHDK and CDR2 SYGVNS. V shed 3 bases and J shed 5 bases, with 10 bases lying between them. In DNA, the CDR3 is TGTGCCAGCAGTGATTGGGCGAGCAATGAAAAACTGTTTTTT. Encoded protein: CASSDWASNEKLFF.

The rearrangement uses TRBV28 and TRBJ1-2, with no clear D. V was trimmed by 2 bases and J by 8 bases, leaving 15 bases between them. CDR1 MDHEN and CDR2 SYDVKM come from the germline V gene. The length of the CDR3 is 14 residues. CDR3 sequence: CASSLPPQGSGYTF. CDR3 DNA: TGTGCCAGCAGTTTACCCCCCCAAGGGAGCGGCTACACCTTC.

This chain connects TRBV2 to TRBJ2-7, with 11 bases that match TRBD2. The V segment lost 6 bases and the J segment 3 bases; nucleotides outside the gene matches: 7. CDR1 and CDR2 (germline): SNHLY, FYNNEI. This CDR3 spans 15 amino acids. The CDR3 spells CASRGKLAGVYEQYF. The CDR3 bases are TGTGCCAGCAGGGGGAAACTAGCGGGAGTCTACGAGCAGTACTTC.

The rearrangement uses TRBV5-1 and TRBJ2-7, with 7 positions matching TRBD1. Germline V gene lookup returns CDR1 SGHRS and CDR2 YFSETQ. The CDR3 length is 13 residues. Germline trimming cut 4 bases from V and 3 bases from J; bases unmatched to any gene: 4. The CDR3 DNA reads TGCGCCAGCAGCCCGGGACAGAACTACGAGCAGTACTTC. Residues: CASSPGQNYEQYF. The full variable domain, rest sourced from reference TRBV5-1 and TRBJ2-7, is KAGVTQTPRYLIKTRGQQVTLSCSPISGHRSVSWYQQTPGQGLQFLFEYFSETQRNKGNFPGRFSGRQFSNSRSEMNVSTLELGDSALYLCASSPGQNYEQYFGPGTRLTVT.